This T cell receptor beta chain was identified in a study of vaccination effects on CD4 cells after COVID-19. Overall study findings and caveats: In healthy vaccinees, only 1 of 255 vaccine-induced clones cross-reacted with common cold coronaviruses.

Germline V gene data show CDR1 as SNHLY and CDR2 as FYNNEI. This CDR3 spans 13 amino acids. To note about this clone: Its specificity is unknown. Germline and junction disagree at one end, which may indicate a read error.

Using viral peptide pools, the ViraFEST assay grew out antigen-specific CD4+ T cells prior to sequencing. Upon completion of roughly ten days in culture, CD4+ T cells were isolated. Vaccinated participants had no history of SARS-CoV-2 infection and tested negative for nucleocapsid antibodies. Only in-frame clones appear in the TCRdb table, and some are missing; sequencing was by immunoSEQ multiplex PCR. The table includes 62,000 or so clones, 80% detected once. This specimen consisted of CD4+ T cells from PBMCs cultured with SARS-CoV-2 spike peptides, obtained before COVID-19 vaccination. The V call is TRBV2, the J call TRBJ1-1, with D possibly matching TRBD1 (6 bases). The source is a human donor who received a COVID-19 vaccine. CDR3 protein: CASSDDRNAEAFF. The DNA of the CDR3 is TGTGCCAGCAGTGACGACAGGAACGCTGAAGCTTTCTTT.